This T cell receptor beta chain was obtained from a study of T cell responses to AZD1222 COVID-19 vaccine. Here immunoSEQ multiplex PCR was the method, and the copy in TCRdb shows in-frame clones only, minus some. The sample lists roughly 120,000 clones, 81% seen once, with approximately 5% in the top ten. CDR1 is SGHRS, CDR2 YFSETQ, per germline. The V gene lost 4 bases and the J gene lost 2 bases, with 9 bases spanning the gap. There are 13 residues in the CDR3. Study results and limitations: Reportedly, nearly half of unique spike TCRs recognized epitopes outside B.1.351/B.1.1.7 mutations. The sample set comprised mostly white British donors with more females, and clonal diversity was possibly underestimated. Repertoire samples came only from after the peak T cell response. Of the AZD1222 recipients, only 5 to 7 were seropositive at baseline.

A word on this clone: Its specificity is unknown.

The receptor's source is an adult in good health. The chain uses TRBV5-1 and TRBJ2-5; D possibly corresponds to TRBD1 (6 bases). The sequenced sample was peripheral blood, obtained on day 0 of AZD1222 vaccination. CDR3 sequence reads: CASSAQGQETQYF. DNA of the CDR3: TGCGCCAGCAGCGCCCAGGGGCAAGAGACCCAGTACTTC. The variable domain in full, with the rest retrieved from reference TRBV5-1 and TRBJ2-5, is KAGVTQTPRYLIKTRGQQVTLSCSPISGHRSVSWYQQTPGQGLQFLFEYFSETQRNKGNFPGRFSGRQFSNSRSEMNVSTLELGDSALYLCASSAQGQETQYFGPGTRLLVL.